This T cell receptor beta chain was sequenced in a study of tumor-infiltrating lymphocytes in primary liver carcinoma. Germline DNA was extracted alongside blood RNA, which was obtained from unsorted whole blood. A sample of roughly 4 milliliters of peripheral blood was taken before surgery. Study findings and constraints: Tumor-adjacent and tumor-blood pairs shared a smaller degree of overlap than tumor region pairs.

A word on this clonotype: As yet, its antigen is unknown. One junction end disagrees with the germline gene, perhaps due to a read error.

The researchers produced TCR beta cDNA from approximately 0.45 ug total RNA with a constant-region primer. For TCR beta, libraries were produced by three nested multiplex PCR rounds using slightly modified ARM-PCR. TCRdb recomputed calls from the multiplex PCR reads with MiXCR, one row per CDR3 protein. The sample lists 300,000 to 350,000 distinct CDR3 sequences, less than 65% occurring once. This sequence was found in a man aged 40-55 years with primary liver carcinoma and hepatitis B virus infection. Sequences were obtained from peripheral blood.

This chain's CDR3 is CDSSQVAGPQETQYF. Written as DNA, the CDR3 is TGTGACAGCAGCCAAGTGGCCGGACCCCAAGAGACCCAGTATTTC. The rearrangement links TRBV4-2 to TRBJ2-5; D unresolved. This CDR3 comprises 15 residues. Germline CDR1 is LGHNA and CDR2 is YNFKEQ.